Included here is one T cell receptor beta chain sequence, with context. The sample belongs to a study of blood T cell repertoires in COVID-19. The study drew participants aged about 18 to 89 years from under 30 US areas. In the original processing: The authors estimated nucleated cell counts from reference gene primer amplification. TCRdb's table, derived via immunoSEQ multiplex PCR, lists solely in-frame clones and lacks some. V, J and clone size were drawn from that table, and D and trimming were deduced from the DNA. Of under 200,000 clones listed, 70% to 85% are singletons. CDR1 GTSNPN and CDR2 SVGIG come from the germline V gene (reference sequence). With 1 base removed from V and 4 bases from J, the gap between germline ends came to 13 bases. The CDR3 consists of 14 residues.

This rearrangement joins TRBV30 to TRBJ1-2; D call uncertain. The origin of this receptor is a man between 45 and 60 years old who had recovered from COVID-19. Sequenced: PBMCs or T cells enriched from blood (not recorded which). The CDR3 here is CAWSGVVGVYGYTF. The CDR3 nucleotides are TGTGCCTGGAGTGGGGTAGTGGGCGTCTATGGCTACACCTTC.